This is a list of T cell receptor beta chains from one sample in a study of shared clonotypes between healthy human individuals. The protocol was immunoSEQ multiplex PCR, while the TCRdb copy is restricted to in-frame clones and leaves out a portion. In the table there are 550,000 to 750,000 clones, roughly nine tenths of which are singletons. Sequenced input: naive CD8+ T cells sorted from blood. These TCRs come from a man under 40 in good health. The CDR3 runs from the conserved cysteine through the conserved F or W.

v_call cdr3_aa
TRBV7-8 CASSFKGGSYEQYF
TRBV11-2 CASSWVLAGALSSYEQYF
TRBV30 CAWSPTPDSYEQYF
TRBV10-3 CAISEGGDSSSYNEQFF
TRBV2 CASSDPGITEAFF
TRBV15 CATSISGAAYNEQFF
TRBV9 CASSVGVTTGANVLTF
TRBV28 CASSLIRDSKAQETQYF
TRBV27 CATTSGDEQYF
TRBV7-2 CASSQGQGTQETQYF
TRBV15 CATSRNRGSSYNEQFF
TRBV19 CASSPEREGYNEQFF
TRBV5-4 CASSLGGLAVQETQYF
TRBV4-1 CASSSVTGDWETQYF
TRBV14 CASSQDRGAAYYGYTF
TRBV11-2 CASSGLGYEQYF
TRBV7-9 CASSTSPGTGFEGYTF
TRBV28 CASRSWGRTDQETQYF
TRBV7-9 CASSLSLSYTEAFF
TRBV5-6 CASSLGSSGSYNEQFF
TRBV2 CASSDPTGVEETQYF
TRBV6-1 CASDGLAGAGELFF
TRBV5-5 CASSLLGRRETEAFF
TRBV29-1 CSVSRASSSYEQYF
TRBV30 CAWSPGTEAFF
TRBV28 CAGRGGGQETQYF
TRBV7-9 CASSTVPGQLTYNEQFF
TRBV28 CASSRRTSEVETQYF
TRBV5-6 CASSLGGLASYEQYF
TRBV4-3 CASSQDTGDSEETQYF
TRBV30 CAWSPGLALSGDEQYF
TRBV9 CASSAQGTANEKLFF
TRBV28 CASSYGGEQYF
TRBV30 CAWSVGHNEQFF
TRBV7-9 CASSLRSGRENEQFF
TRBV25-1 CASRGLSLYNEQFF
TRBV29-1 CSVGMTGELFF
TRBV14 CASSQEGWGDTQYF
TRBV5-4 CASSRRDRGSYEQYF
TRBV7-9 CASSLEGEQFF
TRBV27 CASSLTRTGSRSGYTF
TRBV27 CASSLWGARTYEQYF
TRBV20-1 CSAHQVETQYF
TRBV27 CASSLTGNYEQYF
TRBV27 CASSLSASSYEQYF
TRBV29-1 CSVEAHAAYNEQFF
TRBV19 CASSIFGQLGDTQYF
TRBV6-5 CASTATSGRFGELFF
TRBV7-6 CASSLAREGTDTQYF
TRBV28 CASSLLTSDRYEQYF
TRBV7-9 CASSGDGETQYF
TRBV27 CASSSIGQNYGYTF
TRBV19 CASSIPKVAGTEAFF
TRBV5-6 CASSFGSLAYNEQFF
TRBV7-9 CASSLIKKGTDTQYF